This T cell receptor (beta chain) was observed in a study of shared clonotypes between healthy human individuals. Study results and limitations: Naive subsets generally had larger estimated richness than memory subsets.

Germline CDR1 is LNHDA and CDR2 is SQIVND (reference sequence). The CDR3 has 13 amino acids. The V and J ends lost 9 bases and 1 base respectively, with 12 bases between them. Cells designated naive CD8 were CD45RO-negative and were positively selected for CCR7, with terminally differentiated effector memory CD45RA+ cells excluded. Comments on this clone: Its antigen is not known.

Data came from immunoSEQ multiplex PCR; TCRdb stores just in-frame clones and leaves some out. The table shows around 1.9 million clones, with 93% occurring only once. This sequence originates from a young man in good health. Some clones in this sample may be carry-over from other donors' samples. Material for sequencing was naive CD8+ T cells from PBMCs. The rearrangement joins TRBV19 to TRBJ1-1; D is perhaps TRBD1 (5 bases). The CDR3 coding sequence is TGTGCCAGCGCCCGGGACGAGAACACTGAAGCTTTCTTT. Translation: CASARDENTEAFF. The entire variable domain, with the rest obtained from reference TRBV19 and TRBJ1-1, is as follows: DGGITQSPKYLFRKEGQNVTLSCEQNLNHDAMYWYRQDPGQGLRLIYYSQIVNDFQKGDIAEGYSVSREKKESFPLTVTSAQKNPTAFYLCASARDENTEAFFGQGTRLTVV.